The source of this T cell receptor beta chain is a study of cytomegalovirus exposure and HLA in healthy donors. Germline V lookup: CDR1 SGHRS, CDR2 YFSETQ. V was pared by 4 bases and J by 10 bases, with 7 bases of the junction left unmatched. This CDR3 contains 12 residues. The primer mix had 60 Vbeta and 13 Jbeta primers. This table comes from immunoSEQ multiplex PCR, and its TCRdb copy is limited to in-frame clones, with some not included. Of 200,000 to 250,000 clones in the sample, under 80% were seen once. This clone was found a few times. The V gene is TRBV5-1, the J gene TRBJ1-2; 7 bases match TRBD1. Sequences were obtained from PBMCs. This receptor was identified in a woman aged 25 to 39 in good health and CMV-seronegative. The CDR3 DNA is TGCGCCAGCAGCCCGGGACAGAACTTCTACACCTTC. It specifies CASSPGQNFYTF.